This entry features one T cell receptor (beta chain) sequence. The antigen remains undetermined. Some clones are missing from TCRdb's copy, which holds only in-frame ones; the method was immunoSEQ multiplex PCR. The sample shows about 49,000 clones, 92% of them seen only once. This entry is derived from a study of cytomegalovirus exposure and HLA in healthy donors. Whole-study results and caveats: Most TCR sequences were uncommon, yet certain public TCRs appeared in many donors.

CDR3 size: 14 residues. The V segment lost 0 bases and the J segment 7 bases; nucleotides outside the gene matches: 3. From germline, CDR1 is SGDLS and CDR2 YYNGEE. The rearrangement joins TRBV9 to TRBJ2-5, with 10 bases aligning to TRBD2. The sequenced sample was PBMCs. This receptor was taken from a young man in good health and CMV-seronegative. The CDR3: CASSVASGSGTQYF. CDR3 in DNA: TGTGCCAGCAGCGTAGCTAGCGGGAGTGGGACCCAGTACTTC. The full variable domain, its missing parts supplied by reference TRBV9 and TRBJ2-5, is DSGVTQTPKHLITATGQRVTLRCSPRSGDLSVYWYQQSLDQGLQFLIQYYNGEERAKGNILERFSAQQFPDLHSELNLSSLELGDSALYFCASSVASGSGTQYFGPGTRLLVL.